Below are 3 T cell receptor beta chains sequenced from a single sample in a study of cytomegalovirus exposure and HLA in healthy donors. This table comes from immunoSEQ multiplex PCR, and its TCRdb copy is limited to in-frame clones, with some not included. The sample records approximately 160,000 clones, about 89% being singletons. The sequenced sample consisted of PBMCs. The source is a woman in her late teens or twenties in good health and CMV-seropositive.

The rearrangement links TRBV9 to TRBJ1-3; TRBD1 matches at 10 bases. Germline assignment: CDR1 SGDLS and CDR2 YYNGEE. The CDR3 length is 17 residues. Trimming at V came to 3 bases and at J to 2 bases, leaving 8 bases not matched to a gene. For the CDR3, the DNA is TGTGCCAGCAGCGCCACCGGGACAGGGGACACTGGAAACACCATATATTTT. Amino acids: CASSATGTGDTGNTIYF.

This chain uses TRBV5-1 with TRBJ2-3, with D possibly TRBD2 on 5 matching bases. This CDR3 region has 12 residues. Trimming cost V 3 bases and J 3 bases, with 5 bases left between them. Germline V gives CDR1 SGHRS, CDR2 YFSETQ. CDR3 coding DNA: TGCGCCAGCAGCTGGACTACAGATACGCAGTATTTT. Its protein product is CASSWTTDTQYF. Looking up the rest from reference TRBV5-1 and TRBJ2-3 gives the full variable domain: KAGVTQTPRYLIKTRGQQVTLSCSPISGHRSVSWYQQTPGQGLQFLFEYFSETQRNKGNFPGRFSGRQFSNSRSEMNVSTLELGDSALYLCASSWTTDTQYFGPGTRLTVL.

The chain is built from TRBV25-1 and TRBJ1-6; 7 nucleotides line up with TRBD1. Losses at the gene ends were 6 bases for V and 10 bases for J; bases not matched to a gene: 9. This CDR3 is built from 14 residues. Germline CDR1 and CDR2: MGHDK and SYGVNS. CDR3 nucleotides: TGTGCCAGCAGCTATACAGGGGTTGACTCACCCCTCCACTTT. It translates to CASSYTGVDSPLHF.